This T cell receptor (beta chain) stems from a study of human T cells and chemical hapten exposure (dated by TCRdb to the early 2020s). With regard to the full study: For sensitization, 2% DPC in acetone was applied to a roughly 2 cm by roughly 2 cm area of upper inner arm skin. Patients additionally received weekly therapeutic DPC doses to the scalp throughout the roughly 25-week study period. Patch testing was done on the upper back using Finn chambers containing 0.01% DPC, and results were scored after 6 days according to International Contact Dermatitis Research Group standards. Alopecia areata with under or over 50% scalp involvement, alopecia totalis and alopecia universalis were represented in the patient cohort, which was mostly female. Libraries were combined into a pool for sequencing, and differences in TCR yield between samples came mainly from small differences in library volumes within the pool. Peripheral blood TCR repertoire changes were tracked in vivo in alopecia patients during primary and secondary sensitization to the hapten diphenylcyclopropenone (DPC). Patient blood was sampled pre-sensitization (week 0) and at 2, 6 and about 24 weeks after DPC sensitization. About 27 alopecia patients gave blood for TCR sequencing at one to four time points (pre-sensitization, 2, 6 and 24 weeks).

There are 13 amino acids in the CDR3, from cysteine to phenylalanine inclusive. Only the CDR3 region is kept as DNA, spanning 39 bases read in frame from base 1. CDR1 and CDR2, per the germline V gene, are MNHNS and SASEGT. Reading the label with the study, this specimen's time point is: pre-sensitization, week 0. The treatment or condition label of this sample denotes: therapeutic diphenylcyclopropenone sensitization with weekly scalp DPC. At every patch-test visit, the blood draw took place before the patch test was put on. Eligible patients were aged 18 to 70, diagnosed with alopecia, deemed suitable for DPC therapy, and excluded if pregnant. Total RNA was isolated from unfractionated whole blood collected in Tempus Blood RNA tubes. Paper-wide results and their limitations: DPC sensitization did not change the number of TCRs with a frequency above 1 in 1000, and there was no evidence of changes in global repertoire structure. After repeated subsampling, changes were observed in the strength of the expansion versus patch-test correlation and in the threshold at which the correlation became significant. Because all patients had alopecia, a presumed autoimmune disease, the immune response of the patients might differ from that of healthy individuals. Patch test score was positively correlated with the number of PT1 expanded TCRs, with significance at thresholds 8, 16 and 32 but not at 4. Expanded TCRs formed significantly more large CDR3 similarity clusters than pre-sensitization or healthy control sets, consistent with antigen-driven responses.

Library prep was done by RACE. This sample was sequenced with a NextSeq 500. During library preparation, unique molecular identifiers were attached to individual cDNA molecules so that TCRs could be counted quantitatively and reproducibly. Each blood RNA sample was used to sequence both TCR alpha and TCR beta chains. On the study's bioinformatics: Samples had a median of roughly 98,000 TCRs, with a range from roughly 20,000 to 700,000. The Decombinator software suite was used to annotate the V, J and CDR3 of the TCR reads. Every sample was subsampled to the same number of TCRs (28,000) for the PS versus PT1 abundance plots. TCRs were defined as expanded if absent before sensitization and observed at least eight times at the 2-week time point. TCRdb applied fastp at Q25 and MiXCR to the public reads, then kept only in-frame beta chains. Each entry merges the rows of one CDR3 protein and shows their most common DNA and genes. TCRdb, rather than the study authors, made the V and J calls. The sample table records under 400,000 distinct CDR3 sequences; approximately 5% of these occur just once. 2% to 3% of the sample rests with the top ten.

Regarding this clonotype: Its antigen target is currently unknown. No base quality information exists; no much larger clone differs at one position.

The source of this sequence is a woman between 50 and 59 years old with alopecia areata. Some clones in this sample may be carry-over from other donors' samples. The chain employs TRBV6-1 and TRBJ1-1; a stretch of 7 junction bases matches TRBD1. This specimen consisted of whole blood, obtained in connection with sensitization to the hapten diphenylcyclopropenone (DPC). The CDR3 is CATHRGGGTEAFF. The nucleotide sequence reads as follows: TGTGCGACACACAGGGGCGGTGGCACTGAAGCTTTCTTT.